This T cell receptor (beta chain) was retrieved from a study of vaccination effects on CD4 cells after COVID-19. Study information: Post-vaccine sampling took place a median of 72 days after the second dose.

As for this clone: The antigen is undetermined.

Libraries were prepared by immunoSEQ multiplex PCR; TCRdb keeps only in-frame clonotypes and omits some of them. The table has around 33,000 clones, about four fifths seen once. CDR1 is LGHDT and CDR2 is YNNKEL in the germline V gene (reference sequence). V dropped 0 bases and J dropped 10; count of bases not matched to a gene: 11. There are 15 residues in the CDR3. Peptide-pool stimulation followed by sequencing identified expanded antigen-specific CD4+ clonotypes in the ViraFEST assay. On roughly day 10 of culture, CD4+ T cells were separated out. Participants each got two BNT162b2 or mRNA-1273 vaccine doses. Nobody among the vaccine recipients had prior SARS-CoV-2 infection (nucleocapsid antibodies were negative). Days 3 and 7 saw half the medium replaced with IL-2 medium.

The receptor's source is a human donor who received a COVID-19 vaccine. Some clones in this sample may be carry-over from other donors' samples. The sequenced sample was CD4+ T cells from PBMCs cultured with HCoV-NL63 spike peptides, obtained after COVID-19 vaccination. The V and J genes are TRBV3-1 (or the pseudogene TRBV3-2) and TRBJ2-5; TRBD2 matches at 7 bases. In nucleotides, the CDR3 is TGTGCCAGCAGCCAAGATGTGGAGCGGGGAGGGAGCCAGTACTTC. Translated: CASSQDVERGGSQYF.